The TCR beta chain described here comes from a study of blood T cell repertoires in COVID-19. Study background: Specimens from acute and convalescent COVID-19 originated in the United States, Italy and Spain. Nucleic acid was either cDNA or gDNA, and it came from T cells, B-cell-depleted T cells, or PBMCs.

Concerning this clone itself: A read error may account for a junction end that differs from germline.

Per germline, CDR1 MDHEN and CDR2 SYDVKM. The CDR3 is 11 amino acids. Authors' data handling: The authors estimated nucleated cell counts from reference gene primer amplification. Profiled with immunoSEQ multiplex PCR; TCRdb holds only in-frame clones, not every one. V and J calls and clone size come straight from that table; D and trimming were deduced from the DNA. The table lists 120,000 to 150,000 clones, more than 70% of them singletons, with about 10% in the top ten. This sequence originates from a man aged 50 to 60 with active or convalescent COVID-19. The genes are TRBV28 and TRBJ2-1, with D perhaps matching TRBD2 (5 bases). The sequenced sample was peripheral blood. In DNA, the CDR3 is TGTGCCAGCAGTTCCTGGGCCTCCGGGGTCTTC. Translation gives CASSSWASGVF.